Below, 21 T cell receptor beta chains from the same sample are listed, as sequenced in a study of blood T cell repertoires in COVID-19. This table comes from immunoSEQ multiplex PCR, and its TCRdb copy is limited to in-frame clones, with some not included. The sample gives roughly 200,000 clones, over 75% of which show up once; 7% to 7.5% is in the top ten. The sample consisted of PBMCs or T cells enriched from blood (not recorded which). These TCRs come from a man aged 25 to 45 in a cohort exposed to, infected with or recovered from COVID-19 (not recorded which).

The V and J genes are TRBV5-5 and TRBJ1-1; 8 nucleotides match TRBD1. Losses at the gene ends were 0 bases for V and 10 bases for J; bases not matched to a gene: 8. The CDR3 sequence is 14 residues long. Germline V lookup: CDR1 SGHKS, CDR2 YYEKEE (reference sequence). This CDR3 is CASSLESQGATAFF. DNA of the CDR3: TGTGCCAGCAGCTTGGAGTCGCAGGGGGCAACAGCTTTCTTT. The variable domain in full, with the rest retrieved from reference TRBV5-5 and TRBJ1-1, is DAGVTQSPTHLIKTRGQQVTLRCSPISGHKSVSWYQQVLGQGPQFIFQYYEKEERGRGNFPDRFSARQFPNYSSELNVNALLLGDSALYLCASSLESQGATAFFGQGTRLTVV.

The V and J genes are TRBV7-2 and TRBJ2-1; 10 bases fit TRBD2. V lost 2 bases to trimming and J lost 6 bases; unmatched junction nucleotides: 10. Germline values: CDR1 SGHTA, CDR2 FQGNSA. There are 17 residues in the CDR3. DNA for the CDR3: TGTGCCAGCAGCTTAACGCCTAGCGGGAGTTTGGCCAATGAGCAGTTCTTC. Its protein is CASSLTPSGSLANEQFF.

The chain employs TRBV15 and TRBJ2-1, with 12 bases lining up with TRBD2. Germline V CDR1 and CDR2: LNHNV, YYDKDF (reference sequence). V gave up 1 base and J gave up 5 bases; unmatched junction bases: 0. The CDR3 has 15 amino acids. CDR3 region: CATSRGTSGDNEQFF. CDR3 nucleotides: TGTGCCACCAGCAGAGGGACTAGCGGGGACAATGAGCAGTTCTTC.

This chain joins TRBV9 and TRBJ2-7; 10 bases map to TRBD2. The CDR3 contains 15 residues. V lost 4 bases, J lost 1 base, and 5 bases stayed unmatched. From germline, CDR1 is SGDLS and CDR2 YYNGEE. DNA for the CDR3: TGTGCCAGCAGCCTTAGCGGGAGGCAATCCTACGAGCAGTACTTC. Amino acids: CASSLSGRQSYEQYF.

The rearrangement links TRBV5-4 to TRBJ2-1; D gene uncertain. This CDR3 region has 15 residues. Looked up from germline, CDR1 is SGHNT and CDR2 is YYREEE (reference sequence). The V end was cut by 2 bases, the J end by 0 bases, with 9 bases between. CDR3 sequence reads: CASSLQLSSYNEQFF. The CDR3 nucleotides read TGTGCCAGCAGCTTACAGCTAAGCTCCTACAATGAGCAGTTCTTC.

The chain employs TRBV28 and TRBJ2-3; the D is unclear. Deletions cut 10 bases from V and 5 bases from J, with 7 bases between. Germline lookup yields CDR1 MDHEN and CDR2 SYDVKM. The CDR3 runs to 10 residues. CDR3 sequence reads: CATTRDTQYF. The CDR3 nucleotides are TGTGCCACCACCAGAGATACGCAGTATTTT.

The J gene is TRBJ2-4, the V gene TRBV19; maybe TRBD2 (7 bases). V was cut by 8 bases and J by 0 bases, with 17 bases left in between. CDR1 is LNHDA and CDR2 is SQIVND in the germline V gene (reference sequence). This CDR3 is built from 16 residues. The CDR3 coding sequence is TGTGCCAGTGAGGGCGCGGGGGCTAGAGCCAAAAACATTCAGTACTTC. It codes for CASEGAGARAKNIQYF. Full variable domain (missing parts from reference TRBV19 and TRBJ2-4): DGGITQSPKYLFRKEGQNVTLSCEQNLNHDAMYWYRQDPGQGLRLIYYSQIVNDFQKGDIAEGYSVSREKKESFPLTVTSAQKNPTAFYLCASEGAGARAKNIQYFGAGTRLSVL.

The rearrangement links TRBV19 to TRBJ2-7, with D hard to call. Germline CDR1 LNHDA, CDR2 SQIVND (reference sequence). The CDR3 runs to 14 residues. Between the trimmed V and J ends, which lost 3 bases and 1 base, there was a span of 10 bases. Here the CDR3 DNA reads TGTGCCAGTAGTATTGGCCCGCGGTCCTACGAGCAGTACTTC. Translating gives CASSIGPRSYEQYF.

The V and J genes are TRBV11-3 and TRBJ2-3; TRBD2 matches 7 bases. The ends lost 0 bases at V and 1 base at J; junction bases unmatched: 7. The CDR3 has 17 amino acids. CDR1 is SGHNT and CDR2 is YENEEA in the germline V gene. The CDR3 DNA follows: TGTGCCAGCAGCTTAGAAAATGGTGCGGGAGGCACAGATACGCAGTATTTT. It is translated as CASSLENGAGGTDTQYF.

The V call is TRBV6-2 or TRBV6-3, the J call TRBJ1-1; the D gene is possibly TRBD1 (5 bases). V was cut by 6 bases and J by 1 base, with 9 bases left in between. The CDR3 consists of 13 residues. Germline V gene data show CDR1 as MNHEY and CDR2 as SVGEGT. DNA of the CDR3: TGTGCCAGCAGCCCGGGGCAGAACACTGAAGCTTTCTTT. It translates to CASSPGQNTEAFF.

V gene TRBV9 combines with J gene TRBJ2-1; 12 bases agree with TRBD2. The V and J ends lost 0 bases and 9 bases, in that order; junction bases with no gene match: 10. In germline, CDR1 is SGDLS, CDR2 YYNGEE. The CDR3 length is 17 residues. This CDR3 reads CASSVGHRTSGRFEQFF. The CDR3 region has the DNA TGTGCCAGCAGCGTAGGTCACCGAACTAGCGGGAGGTTTGAGCAGTTCTTC. Variable domain in full (rest from reference TRBV9 and TRBJ2-1): DSGVTQTPKHLITATGQRVTLRCSPRSGDLSVYWYQQSLDQGLQFLIQYYNGEERAKGNILERFSAQQFPDLHSELNLSSLELGDSALYFCASSVGHRTSGRFEQFFGPGTRLTVL.

The J gene is TRBJ2-7, the V gene TRBV11-2, with D tentatively TRBD1 (6 bases). The CDR3 length is 15 residues. V was trimmed by 0 bases and J by 2 bases, leaving 11 bases between them. Germline V lookup: CDR1 SGHAT, CDR2 FQNNGV. CDR3 sequence reads: CASSLDNGDTYEQYF. CDR3 DNA: TGTGCCAGCAGCTTAGATAACGGGGACACCTACGAGCAGTACTTC.

This clone was counted between two and nine times. The J gene is TRBJ1-6, the V gene TRBV28; possible D gene TRBD1, 5 bases. This CDR3 spans 18 amino acids. Trimming shortened V by 6 bases and J by 0 bases, and 18 bases separated the two germline ends. Germline lookup yields CDR1 MDHEN and CDR2 SYDVKM. DNA for the CDR3: TGTGCCAGCAGCATTGGGGGGGGACGGAACTCCTATAATTCACCCCTCCACTTT. Translating it yields CASSIGGGRNSYNSPLHF.

The chain recombines TRBV2 with TRBJ1-1; TRBD1 matches at 8 bases. J gave up 0 bases and V 4 bases, and 7 bases lay outside the gene matches. Germline CDR1 is SNHLY and CDR2 is FYNNEI. The CDR3 consists of 16 residues. In DNA form, the CDR3 reads TGTGCCAGCAGTGGGTACCAGGGGGCATTGAACACTGAAGCTTTCTTT. It is translated as CASSGYQGALNTEAFF.

The chain recombines TRBV12-3 or TRBV12-4 with TRBJ1-1; unclear D gene. The CDR3 runs 13 residues. Trimming cost V 3 bases and J 1 base, with 6 bases left between them. CDR3 sequence: CASSLAENTEAFF. DNA for the CDR3: TGTGCCAGCAGTTTGGCGGAGAACACTGAAGCTTTCTTT.

The gene calls are TRBV25-1 and TRBJ1-5, with a tentative D call TRBD1 (5 bases). Per the germline V gene, CDR1 is MGHDK and CDR2 is SYGVNS. This CDR3 spans 15 amino acids. The V end lost 4 bases, the J end lost 0 bases, and 10 bases lay between the germline ends. The DNA of the CDR3 is TGTGCCAGCAGTGGCGCGGGGGATAGCAATCAGCCCCAGCATTTT. Protein sequence: CASSGAGDSNQPQHF.

V gene TRBV19 combines with J gene TRBJ2-5; a weak D match, TRBD2 (7 bases). Trimming cost V 4 bases and J 4 bases, with 10 bases left between them. This CDR3 has 13 amino acids. CDR1 LNHDA and CDR2 SQIVND come from the germline V gene (reference sequence). The CDR3 DNA reads TGTGCCAGTAGTACGGGGGGCAGAGAGACCCAGTACTTC. It is translated as CASSTGGRETQYF.

The chain links TRBV5-1 to TRBJ1-6; D gene unclear. CDR3 size: 14 residues. Germline V lookup: CDR1 SGHRS, CDR2 YFSETQ. V lost 1 base and J lost 7, with 9 bases in between. In DNA, the CDR3 is TGCGCCAGCAGCTTGCCGGGTGACAATTCACCCCTCCACTTT. Encoded protein: CASSLPGDNSPLHF.

The chain is built from TRBV9 and TRBJ1-2; 7 bases line up with TRBD1. V lost 0 bases, J lost 2 bases, and 4 bases stayed unmatched. The CDR3 has 15 amino acids. The germline CDR1 and CDR2 sequences are SGDLS and YYNGEE. The CDR3 region has the DNA TGTGCCAGCAGCGTAGCCACAGGGGCAAACTATGGCTACACCTTC. Translation: CASSVATGANYGYTF.

This clone was counted a single time. The chain uses TRBV4-1 and TRBJ2-3, with TRBD1 matching 7 bases. Germline assignment: CDR1 MGHRA and CDR2 YSYEKL. The V gene end was trimmed by 0 bases and the J gene end by 2 bases; junction bases not matched to a gene: 2. The CDR3 length is 15 residues. The CDR3 loop is CASSQDRGNTDTQYF. CDR3 bases: TGCGCCAGCAGCCAAGACAGGGGGAACACAGATACGCAGTATTTT.

The rearrangement joins TRBV7-8 to TRBJ1-1; 7 bases are a match to TRBD1. Germline V CDR1 and CDR2: SGHVS, FQNEAQ. The V gene end was trimmed by 5 bases and the J gene end by 0 bases; junction bases not matched to a gene: 18. The CDR3 covers 19 residues. This CDR3 reads CASSVRQGMTRRVNTEAFF. The CDR3 DNA sequence: TGTGCCAGCAGCGTCCGACAGGGAATGACGAGGAGGGTGAACACTGAAGCTTTCTTT.